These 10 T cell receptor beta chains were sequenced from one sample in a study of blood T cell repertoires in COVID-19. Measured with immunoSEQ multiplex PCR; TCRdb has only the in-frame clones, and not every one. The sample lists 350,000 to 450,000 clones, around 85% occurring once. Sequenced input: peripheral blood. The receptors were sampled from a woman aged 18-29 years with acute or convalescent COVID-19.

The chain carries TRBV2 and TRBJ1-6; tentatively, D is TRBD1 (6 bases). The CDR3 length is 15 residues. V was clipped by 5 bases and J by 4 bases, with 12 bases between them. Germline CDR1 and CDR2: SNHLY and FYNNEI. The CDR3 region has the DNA TGTGCCAGCAGTACCGGGACACATTATAATTCACCCCTCCACTTT. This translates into CASSTGTHYNSPLHF.

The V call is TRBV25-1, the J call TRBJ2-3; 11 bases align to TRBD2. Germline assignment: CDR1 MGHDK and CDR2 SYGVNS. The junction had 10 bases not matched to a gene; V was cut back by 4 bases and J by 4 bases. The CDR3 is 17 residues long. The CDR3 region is CASSARRTSGGADTQYF. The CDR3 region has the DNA TGTGCCAGCAGTGCAAGACGTACTAGCGGGGGAGCAGATACGCAGTATTTT.

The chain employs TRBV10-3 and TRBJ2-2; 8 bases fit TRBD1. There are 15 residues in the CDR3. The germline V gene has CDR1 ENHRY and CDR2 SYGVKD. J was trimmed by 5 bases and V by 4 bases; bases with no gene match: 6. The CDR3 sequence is CAISAPGQETGELFF. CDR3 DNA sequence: TGTGCCATCAGTGCTCCGGGACAGGAAACCGGGGAGCTGTTTTTT.

In DNA form, the CDR3 reads TGTGCCAGCAGACCGACAGGGGAAGCTAACTATGGCTACACCTTC. It yields the protein CASRPTGEANYGYTF. The V gene is TRBV28, the J gene TRBJ1-2; TRBD1 aligns across 8 bases. This CDR3 has 15 residues. The ends lost 6 bases at V and 0 bases at J; junction bases unmatched: 6. Germline lookup yields CDR1 MDHEN and CDR2 SYDVKM.

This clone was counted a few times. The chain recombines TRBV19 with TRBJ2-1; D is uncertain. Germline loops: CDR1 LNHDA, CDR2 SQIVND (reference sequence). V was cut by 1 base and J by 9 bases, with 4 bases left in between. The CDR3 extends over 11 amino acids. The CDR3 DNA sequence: TGTGCCAGTAGTATAGCAGGTGAGCAGTTCTTC. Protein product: CASSIAGEQFF.

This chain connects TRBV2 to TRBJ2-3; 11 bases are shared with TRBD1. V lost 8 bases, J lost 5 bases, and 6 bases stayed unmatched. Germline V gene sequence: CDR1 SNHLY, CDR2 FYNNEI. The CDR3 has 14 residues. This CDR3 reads CASSRDRGVDTQYF. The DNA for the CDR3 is TGTGCCAGCTCGAGGGACAGGGGGGTAGATACGCAGTATTTT. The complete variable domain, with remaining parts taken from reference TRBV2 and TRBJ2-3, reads EPEVTQTPSHQVTQMGQEVILRCVPISNHLYFYWYRQILGQKVEFLVSFYNNEISEKSEIFDDQFSVERPDGSNFTLKIRSTKLEDSAMYFCASSRDRGVDTQYFGPGTRLTVL.

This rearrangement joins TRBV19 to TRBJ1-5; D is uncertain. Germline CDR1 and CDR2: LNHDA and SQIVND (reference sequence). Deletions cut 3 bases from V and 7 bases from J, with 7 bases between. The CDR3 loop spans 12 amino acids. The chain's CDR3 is CASSIGQQPQHF. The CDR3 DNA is TGTGCCAGTAGTATTGGGCAACAGCCCCAGCATTTT.

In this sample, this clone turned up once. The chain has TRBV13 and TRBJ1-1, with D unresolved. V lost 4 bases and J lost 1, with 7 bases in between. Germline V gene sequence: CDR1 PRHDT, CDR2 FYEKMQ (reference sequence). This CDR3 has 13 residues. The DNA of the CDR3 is TGTGCCAGCAGCTCGTGGGCGAACACTGAAGCTTTCTTT. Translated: CASSSWANTEAFF.

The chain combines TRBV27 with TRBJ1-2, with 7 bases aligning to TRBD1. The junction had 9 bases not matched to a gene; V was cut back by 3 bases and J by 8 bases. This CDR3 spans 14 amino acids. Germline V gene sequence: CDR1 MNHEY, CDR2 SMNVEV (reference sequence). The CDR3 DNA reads TGTGCCAGCAGTTTTTCGGACAGGCGAGGGGGCTACACCTTC. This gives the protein CASSFSDRRGGYTF.

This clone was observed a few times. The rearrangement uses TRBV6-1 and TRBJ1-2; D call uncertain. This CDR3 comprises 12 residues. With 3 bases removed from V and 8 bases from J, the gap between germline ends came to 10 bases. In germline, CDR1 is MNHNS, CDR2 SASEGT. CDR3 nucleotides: TGTGCCAGCAGTGAGTCGGGGAAGGGCTACACCTTC. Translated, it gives CASSESGKGYTF.